Listed below are T cell receptor beta chains from one sample, sequenced in a study of T cell repertoires in cytomegalovirus infection. TCRdb independently ran MiXCR on the reads; one entry per CDR3 protein. The sample has about 260,000 distinct CDR3 sequences, around 9% seen once. The sequenced material came from PBMCs. Receptors originate from a human donor in good health (CMV status not recorded). Some clones in this sample may be carry-over from other donors' samples. Both conserved end residues are part of each CDR3. The D gene is left open where the match is weak. For some rows the clone size is stated as once, few or many, or as a class when expanded; others skip it.

abundance,j_gene,v_gene,d_gene,CDR3nt,CDR3aa
many,TRBJ2-1,TRBV24-1,NA,TGTGCCACCAGTGACCATCAGGGGAATAGACCCAATGAGCAGTTCTTC,CATSDHQGNRPNEQFF
NA,TRBJ1-2,TRBV7-2,TRBD1,TGTGCCAGCAGCTTAGGGGACAGGGTTCGGGGCTACACCTTC,CASSLGDRVRGYTF
many,TRBJ2-7,TRBV7-6,NA,TGTGCCAGCAGCTTAATGGGGGCCTACGAGCAGTACTTC,CASSLMGAYEQYF
few,TRBJ2-1,TRBV6-5,NA,TGTGCCAGCAGGCCTCAGAGAGGCAGAACCTACAATGAGCAGTTCTTC,CASRPQRGRTYNEQFF
few,TRBJ1-6,TRBV20-1,NA,TGCAGTGCCATGGGGGACGGAGCTAATTCACCCCTCCACTTT,CSAMGDGANSPLHF
NA,TRBJ2-3,TRBV2,NA,TGTGCCAGCAGTGAAGGGTATGGCAGGAGCACAGATACGCAGTATTTT,CASSEGYGRSTDTQYF
few,TRBJ1-5,TRBV6-2/TRBV6-3,NA,TGTGCCAGCAGGTCCTACAGGGCTAATCAGCCCCAGCATTTT,CASRSYRANQPQHF
NA,TRBJ1-4,TRBV28,NA,TGTGCCAGCAGTTTGGGGGGGATGGGGGAAAAACTGTTTTTT,CASSLGGMGEKLFF
many,TRBJ2-3,TRBV7-6,TRBD2,TGTGCCAGCAGCATGACTAGCGGGAGGTCAGATACGCAGTATTTT,CASSMTSGRSDTQYF
NA,TRBJ2-1,TRBV20-1,NA,TGCAGTGCTAGGCGGGACGCCGCCTTGGATGAGCAGTTCTTC,CSARRDAALDEQFF
many,TRBJ1-1,TRBV7-2,NA,TGTGCCAGCAGCTTAGTGACTAACGCTGAAGCTTTCTTT,CASSLVTNAEAFF
NA,TRBJ1-2,TRBV6-1,NA,TGTGCCAGCAGTGAAGTCGGCAGGCCCTGGGGCTACACCTTC,CASSEVGRPWGYTF
many,TRBJ2-3,TRBV28,TRBD2,TGTGCCAGCAGTTTGTACGGGGGGGCGGGCGCAGATACGCAGTATTTT,CASSLYGGAGADTQYF
many,TRBJ1-2,TRBV7-2,NA,TGTGCCAGCAGCTTAACATCTTGGCCCTCTCGAAGGAGGGACTATGGCTACACCTTC,CASSLTSWPSRRRDYGYTF
many,TRBJ2-2,TRBV7-2,TRBD1,TGTGCCAGCAGCGTCGACAGGGTGAACACCGGGGAGCTGTTTTTT,CASSVDRVNTGELFF
many,TRBJ1-5,TRBV6-2/TRBV6-3,TRBD1,TGTGCCAGCAGACCCACAGGGGAACAGCCCCAGCATTTT,CASRPTGEQPQHF
NA,TRBJ1-3,TRBV29-1,NA,TGCAGCGTATTAGAGGGGCCGAGCTCTGGAAACACCATATATTTT,CSVLEGPSSGNTIYF
many,TRBJ1-2,TRBV7-2,NA,TGTGCCAGCAGCTTAGAGACAAGTAACTATGGCTACACCTTC,CASSLETSNYGYTF
many,TRBJ1-6,TRBV28,TRBD1,TGTGCCAGCAGTCAACCCGGGACAGGGTCACCTCTTAATTCACCCCTCCACTTT,CASSQPGTGSPLNSPLHF
many,TRBJ1-3,TRBV7-2,NA,TGTGCCAGCAGCTTGAAAGGGCTCTCTGGAAACACCATATATTTT,CASSLKGLSGNTIYF
few,TRBJ1-5,TRBV19,TRBD1,TGTGCCAGTAGTGCGGACAGGGGAAAATATCAGCCCCAGCATTTT,CASSADRGKYQPQHF
NA,TRBJ2-7,TRBV7-2,NA,TGTGCCAGCAGCTTAGCCACAGGGATGAGCTCCTACGAGCAGTACTTC,CASSLATGMSSYEQYF
many,TRBJ2-1,TRBV7-2,TRBD2,TGTGCCAGCAGCAAAGCGGCTAGCGGGTACTACAATGAGCAGTTCTTC,CASSKAASGYYNEQFF
many,TRBJ2-7,TRBV7-2,TRBD2,TGTGCCAGCAGCTTAACTAGCGATACCTACGAGCAGTACTTC,CASSLTSDTYEQYF
NA,TRBJ1-2,TRBV5-6,TRBD1,TGTGCCAGCAGCTTTGGACAGGACCTCTATGGCTACACCTTC,CASSFGQDLYGYTF
many,TRBJ2-1,TRBV7-9,NA,TGTGCCAGCAGCTTAGAGGGAGGCGGATCCTACAATGAGCAGTTCTTC,CASSLEGGGSYNEQFF
few,TRBJ2-2,TRBV6-4,TRBD2,TGTGCCAGCAGCCGGACTAGCTCCGACACCGGGGAGCTGTTTTTT,CASSRTSSDTGELFF
NA,TRBJ1-1,TRBV4-2,NA,TGTGCCAGCAGCCAAGACGCCACCAGGGTGGGGACTGAAGCTTTCTTT,CASSQDATRVGTEAFF
NA,TRBJ2-5,TRBV20-1,NA,TGCAGTGCTAGAGATGGGGGGGCACGAGAGACCCAGTACTTC,CSARDGGARETQYF